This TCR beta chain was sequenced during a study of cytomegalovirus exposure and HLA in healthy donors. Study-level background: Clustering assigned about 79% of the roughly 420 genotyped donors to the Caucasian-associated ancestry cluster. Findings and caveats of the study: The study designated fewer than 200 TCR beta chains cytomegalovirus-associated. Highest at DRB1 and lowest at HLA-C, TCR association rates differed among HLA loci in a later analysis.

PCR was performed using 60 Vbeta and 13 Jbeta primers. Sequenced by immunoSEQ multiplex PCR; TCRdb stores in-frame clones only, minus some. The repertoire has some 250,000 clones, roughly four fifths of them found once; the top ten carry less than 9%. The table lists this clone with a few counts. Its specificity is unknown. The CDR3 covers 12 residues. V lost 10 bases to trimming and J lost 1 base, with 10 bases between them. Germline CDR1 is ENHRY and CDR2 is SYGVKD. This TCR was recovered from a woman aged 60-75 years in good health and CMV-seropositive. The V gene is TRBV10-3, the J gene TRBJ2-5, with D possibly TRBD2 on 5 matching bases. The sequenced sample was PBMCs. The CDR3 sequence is CATRGSQETQYF. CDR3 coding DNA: TGTGCCACCCGGGGTTCCCAAGAGACCCAGTACTTC.